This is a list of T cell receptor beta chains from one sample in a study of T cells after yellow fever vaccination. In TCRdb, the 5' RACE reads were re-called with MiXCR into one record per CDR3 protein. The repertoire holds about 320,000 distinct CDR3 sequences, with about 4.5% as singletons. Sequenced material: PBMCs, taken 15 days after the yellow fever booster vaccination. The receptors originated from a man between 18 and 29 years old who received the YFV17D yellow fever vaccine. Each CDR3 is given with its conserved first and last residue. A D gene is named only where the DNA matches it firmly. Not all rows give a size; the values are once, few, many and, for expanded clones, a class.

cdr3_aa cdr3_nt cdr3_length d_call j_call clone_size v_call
CANGQGGDYGYTF TGTGCCAACGGACAGGGAGGGGACTATGGCTACACCTTC 13 TRBD1 TRBJ1-2 . TRBV10-3
CASSIDISADANYGYTF TGTGCCAGTAGTATAGATATTAGTGCGGACGCTAACTATGGCTACACCTTC 17 . TRBJ1-2 . TRBV19
CASGQLNTEAFF TGTGCCAGCGGGCAGCTGAACACTGAAGCTTTCTTT 12 . TRBJ1-1 many TRBV6-2/TRBV6-3
CASSPGGAEAFF TGTGCCAGCAGCCCCGGGGGGGCTGAAGCTTTCTTT 12 . TRBJ1-1 many TRBV7-9
CASSELGPYEQYF TGCGCCAGCAGTGAATTAGGGCCTTACGAGCAGTACTTC 13 . TRBJ2-7 many TRBV10-2
CATSDRTEPTGELFF TGTGCCACCAGTGATAGGACCGAACCCACCGGGGAGCTGTTTTTT 15 . TRBJ2-2 many TRBV24-1
CASRREPSTDTQYF TGCGCCAGCAGACGGGAGCCGAGCACAGATACGCAGTATTTT 14 . TRBJ2-3 many TRBV5-1
CASSGTAAYTF TGTGCCAGCAGCGGGACAGCGGCCTACACCTTC 11 TRBD1 TRBJ1-2 many TRBV7-8
CASSSLLQFAQYF TGTGCCAGCAGCTCCCTACTCCAATTCGCGCAGTACTTC 13 . TRBJ2-7 . TRBV7-2
CASSQERGQPQHF TGTGCCAGCAGCCAAGAGAGGGGACAGCCCCAGCATTTT 13 . TRBJ1-5 many TRBV4-2
CASSLAEDSTDTQYF TGTGCCAGCAGCTTGGCCGAGGACAGCACAGATACGCAGTATTTT 15 . TRBJ2-3 . TRBV5-5
CASSQVLQETQYF TGTGCCAGCAGCCAGGTCCTCCAAGAGACCCAGTACTTC 13 . TRBJ2-5 . TRBV4-2
CAISDSYGYTF TGTGCCATCAGCGACAGCTATGGCTACACCTTC 11 . TRBJ1-2 . TRBV10-3
CASSAVGTGVRYF TGTGCCAGCAGCGCCGTTGGGACAGGAGTCCGGTACTTC 13 TRBD1 TRBJ2-5 many TRBV7-2
CASSTSTGFFGYTF TGTGCCAGCAGCACATCGACAGGATTCTTTGGCTACACCTTC 14 . TRBJ1-2 few TRBV4-2
CASSPPGNTGELFF TGTGCCAGCAGTCCGCCGGGGAACACCGGGGAGCTGTTTTTT 14 . TRBJ2-2 many TRBV6-2/TRBV6-3
CATSSSTDKAFF TGTGCCACCAGCAGTTCGACAGACAAAGCTTTCTTT 12 . TRBJ1-1 many TRBV15
CSARDWETNTGELFF TGCAGTGCTAGAGATTGGGAGACCAACACCGGGGAGCTGTTTTTT 15 . TRBJ2-2 many TRBV20-1
CASSWVWKGGNIQYF TGTGCCAGCAGCTGGGTATGGAAGGGGGGAAACATTCAGTACTTC 15 . TRBJ2-4 . TRBV7-2
CASSQGGQRIWNSPLHF TGTGCCAGCAGCCAAGGGGGACAGAGGATTTGGAATTCACCCCTCCACTTT 17 TRBD1 TRBJ1-6 many TRBV3-1
CASSPLGLAEQETQYF TGTGCCAGCAGCCCCTTAGGACTAGCGGAACAAGAGACCCAGTACTTC 16 TRBD2 TRBJ2-5 . TRBV12-3/TRBV12-4
CASSFFGGSETQYF TGCGCCAGCAGCTTTTTCGGCGGGTCGGAGACCCAGTACTTC 14 . TRBJ2-5 . TRBV5-1
CAWSVGGGNTGELFF TGTGCCTGGAGCGTCGGCGGGGGGAACACCGGGGAGCTGTTTTTT 15 TRBD2 TRBJ2-2 many TRBV30
CASSLLGADSTDTQYF TGTGCCAGCAGTTTGCTCGGGGCGGATAGCACAGATACGCAGTATTTT 16 . TRBJ2-3 . TRBV6-6
CSARGELGGGTNEKLFF TGCAGTGCTAGGGGAGAGTTAGGCGGGGGAACTAATGAAAAACTGTTTTTT 17 . TRBJ1-4 . TRBV20-1
CASRPGGFREKLFF TGTGCCAGCAGGCCCGGGGGTTTCCGGGAAAAACTGTTTTTT 14 . TRBJ1-4 . TRBV3-1
CASVATSGDQETQYF TGTGCCAGCGTGGCTACTAGCGGGGACCAAGAGACCCAGTACTTC 15 TRBD2 TRBJ2-5 . TRBV27
CASSVESGGDRQYF TGTGCCAGCAGCGTAGAGTCGGGAGGAGACAGACAGTACTTC 14 TRBD2 TRBJ2-5 many TRBV9
CATSRDGQNSNQPQHF TGTGCCACCAGCAGAGACGGACAAAATAGCAATCAGCCCCAGCATTTT 16 . TRBJ1-5 . TRBV15
CASSLVQGDTDTQYF TGCGCCAGCAGCTTGGTGCAGGGAGACACAGATACGCAGTATTTT 15 . TRBJ2-3 many TRBV5-1
CASSEGQGGVYEQYF TGTGCCAGCAGCGAAGGACAGGGGGGAGTCTACGAGCAGTACTTC 15 TRBD1 TRBJ2-7 few TRBV7-2
CASSPQGRDGGNTIYF TGTGCCAGCAGCCCACAGGGAAGGGACGGAGGAAACACCATATATTTT 16 . TRBJ1-3 . TRBV7-6
CASSYAQPLNTEAFF TGTGCCAGCAGCTATGCCCAACCCTTGAACACTGAAGCTTTCTTT 15 . TRBJ1-1 many TRBV7-8
CASSPDENTEAFF TGTGCCAGCAGCCCGGACGAGAACACTGAAGCTTTCTTT 13 . TRBJ1-1 . TRBV12-3/TRBV12-4
CASSPDRRLFHEQFF TGCGCCAGCAGCCCCGACAGGAGACTTTTTCATGAGCAGTTCTTC 15 . TRBJ2-1 many TRBV5-1
CASSLVSSSNLDRPYQETQYF TGTGCCAGCAGCTTAGTGTCATCTTCGAATCTAGACAGGCCATACCAAGAGACCCAGTACTTC 21 . TRBJ2-5 . TRBV7-8
CASRGQPNQPQHF TGTGCCAGCAGGGGACAGCCCAATCAGCCCCAGCATTTT 13 TRBD1 TRBJ1-5 many TRBV12-3/TRBV12-4
CASSAREANQPQHF TGTGCCAGCAGCGCCAGGGAGGCAAATCAGCCCCAGCATTTT 14 . TRBJ1-5 . TRBV9
CASSLEAGYEQYF TGTGCCAGCAGCTTAGAAGCAGGGTACGAGCAGTACTTC 13 . TRBJ2-7 many TRBV7-3
CASSHQVDIQYF TGTGCCAGCAGTCATCAGGTTGACATTCAGTACTTC 12 . TRBJ2-4 many TRBV7-9
CSSGTGVGQPQHF TGCAGCTCCGGGACAGGGGTCGGTCAGCCCCAGCATTTT 13 TRBD1 TRBJ1-5 many TRBV29-1
CAWSVVGDTEAFF TGTGCCTGGAGTGTAGTGGGGGACACTGAAGCTTTCTTT 13 . TRBJ1-1 many TRBV30
CASSQASAGGRSEQFF TGCGCCAGCAGCCAAGCGTCAGCGGGGGGGCGTAGTGAGCAGTTCTTC 16 TRBD2 TRBJ2-1 . TRBV4-1
CASSSWQGENSPLHF TGTGCCAGCAGCAGCTGGCAGGGGGAGAACTCACCCCTCCACTTT 15 TRBD1 TRBJ1-6 . TRBV11-2
CASSPRRGGFSNQPQHF TGTGCCAGCAGTCCCCGGAGAGGGGGCTTTAGCAATCAGCCCCAGCATTTT 17 TRBD1 TRBJ1-5 many TRBV12-3/TRBV12-4
CASSRGAGDTQYF TGTGCCAGCAGCCGGGGGGCAGGAGATACGCAGTATTTT 13 . TRBJ2-3 many TRBV7-3
CSARRGFLSGNTIYF TGCAGTGCTAGACGGGGGTTTCTCTCTGGAAACACCATATATTTT 15 . TRBJ1-3 few TRBV20-1
CASSFSSRASTGELFF TGTGCCAGCAGCTTCTCATCCAGGGCGAGCACCGGGGAGCTGTTTTTT 16 . TRBJ2-2 many TRBV5-6